Listed below are T cell receptor beta chains from one sample, sequenced in a study of early T cells in non-severe SARS-CoV-2 infection. TCRdb itself ran the 5' RACE reads through MiXCR, one entry per CDR3 protein. This sample carries about 43,000 distinct CDR3 sequences, roughly a tenth of them seen once, and the ten largest clones take approximately 8.7%. Material: whole blood. The receptors derive from an adult who was a healthcare worker with PCR-confirmed SARS-CoV-2 infection or an uninfected control (not recorded which). The CDR3 runs from the conserved cysteine through the conserved F or W. Fields, in order: V gene, J gene, CDR3 protein.

V gene: TRBV11-2; J gene: TRBJ1-1; CDR3 protein: CASSLVSPRVGGEAFF
V gene: TRBV6-1; J gene: TRBJ1-1; CDR3 protein: CGAVKRGNTEAFF
V gene: TRBV19; J gene: TRBJ1-2; CDR3 protein: CASSIGAETYGYTF
V gene: TRBV4-3; J gene: TRBJ1-1; CDR3 protein: CASSPQTGALGNTEAFF
V gene: TRBV7-2; J gene: TRBJ1-1; CDR3 protein: CASSLGRGMDTEAFF
V gene: TRBV20-1; J gene: TRBJ1-5; CDR3 protein: CSARGPGGNQPQHF
V gene: TRBV7-2; J gene: TRBJ2-7; CDR3 protein: CASSPGQGYEQYF
V gene: TRBV6-6; J gene: TRBJ1-4; CDR3 protein: CASRTTGVNEKLFF
V gene: TRBV11-1; J gene: TRBJ1-6; CDR3 protein: CASSSRVDSPLHF
V gene: TRBV15; J gene: TRBJ1-1; CDR3 protein: CATIRGRSNTEAFF
V gene: TRBV6-5; J gene: TRBJ2-7; CDR3 protein: CASRQDTSSYEQYF
V gene: TRBV7-9; J gene: TRBJ2-3; CDR3 protein: CASAGDRHTDTQYF
V gene: TRBV2; J gene: TRBJ1-6; CDR3 protein: CASSKSGPSGHLHF
V gene: TRBV18; J gene: TRBJ1-1; CDR3 protein: CASSPSRGSRNTEAFF
V gene: TRBV4-2; J gene: TRBJ1-6; CDR3 protein: CASSQGRRGLPNSPLHF
V gene: TRBV7-9; J gene: TRBJ1-5; CDR3 protein: CASSPQANQPQHF
V gene: TRBV6-2/TRBV6-3; J gene: TRBJ1-1; CDR3 protein: CASSRTGGEAFF
V gene: TRBV4-2; J gene: TRBJ1-6; CDR3 protein: CASSQDLTGADSPLHF
V gene: TRBV24-1; J gene: TRBJ2-3; CDR3 protein: CATSDPGRTEDTQYF
V gene: TRBV27; J gene: TRBJ1-1; CDR3 protein: CASSLVPRREAFF
V gene: TRBV29-1; J gene: TRBJ2-1; CDR3 protein: CSVPGTSSYNEQFF
V gene: TRBV23-1; J gene: TRBJ2-5; CDR3 protein: CASSQMGAGGGETQYF
V gene: TRBV9; J gene: TRBJ2-3; CDR3 protein: CASSVTGNTDTQYF
V gene: TRBV13; J gene: TRBJ2-7; CDR3 protein: CASSLGGPPGYEQYF
V gene: TRBV5-4; J gene: TRBJ2-7; CDR3 protein: CASSLVGVVDEQYF
V gene: TRBV7-2; J gene: TRBJ2-3; CDR3 protein: CASSLEGVGRTDTQYF
V gene: TRBV20-1; J gene: TRBJ2-1; CDR3 protein: CSATTLGGDVKNEQFF